The 19 T cell receptor beta chains reported below all come from one sample, sequenced in a study of tumor and adjacent non-tumor tissue in lung cancer. The library came from three nested PCR rounds adapted from ARM-PCR protocols. One entry per CDR3 protein, called by TCRdb with MiXCR from the multiplex PCR reads. The data contain under 150,000 distinct CDR3 sequences, around two thirds of them singletons. The template was RNA from unsorted bulk tissue. The sample consisted of lung tumor tissue. Source of these receptors: a man aged 55-75 years with small cell lung cancer.

A remark on this clonotype: This likely comes from a read error, as the CDR3 has no conserved phenylalanine or tryptophan at its end. The chain recombines TRBV6-1 with TRBJ2-1; 8 nucleotides align to TRBD2. Germline CDR1 MNHNS, CDR2 SASEGT. V lost 6 bases, J lost 9 bases, and 13 bases stayed unmatched. The CDR3 length is 15 residues. CDR3 in amino acids: CASRPGTSGSTEQFL. The DNA for the CDR3 is TGTGCCAGCAGACCCGGGACTAGTGGGAGCACTGAGCAGTTCTTA.

This clonotype was counted many times. The chain has TRBV5-5 and TRBJ2-5, with 7 nucleotides matching TRBD1. The CDR3 covers 14 residues. Germline CDR1 SGHKS, CDR2 YYEKEE (reference sequence). The V and J ends lost 3 bases and 1 base, in that order; junction bases with no gene match: 3. This chain's CDR3 is CASSSGQLQETQYF. The CDR3 DNA reads TGTGCCAGCAGCTCGGGACAGCTCCAAGAGACCCAGTACTTC.

Notes on this clonotype: At one of its ends the junction is not consistent with the germline gene, which may arise from a read error. J is TRBJ2-6 and V is TRBV12-3 or TRBV12-4, with 7 bases matching TRBD1. This CDR3 is 17 amino acids long. This chain's CDR3 is CASSKGTAYSEADVPTF. CDR3 sequence (DNA): TGTGCCAGCAGCAAAGGGACAGCCTACTCTGAGGCCGACGTCCCGACTTTC.

This clonotype was counted a single time. The junction departs from germline at one end; a sequencing error may be responsible. V and J are TRBV5-6 and TRBJ2-5; D is possibly TRBD2 (5 bases). This CDR3 spans 15 amino acids. The germline gives CDR1 SGHDT, CDR2 YYEEEE. The CDR3 DNA sequence: TGTCCCAGCAAGTCATATCTAGCCTACCAAGAGACCCAGTACTTC. Its protein product is CPSKSYLAYQETQYF. The whole variable domain, remainder taken from reference TRBV5-6 and TRBJ2-5, is DAGVTQSPTHLIKTRGQQVTLRCSPKSGHDTVSWYQQALGQGPQFIFQYYEEEERQRGNFPDRFSGHQFPNYSSELNVNALLLGDSALYLCPSKSYLAYQETQYFGPGTRLLVL.

The V call is TRBV11-2, the J call TRBJ1-5; the D is unclear. The CDR3 extends over 13 amino acids. The V gene lost 2 bases and the J gene lost 12 bases, with 14 bases spanning the gap. Germline V gene sequence: CDR1 SGHAT, CDR2 FQNNGV. The CDR3 is CASSLSGYQCQHF. In DNA form, the CDR3 reads TGTGCCAGCAGCTTATCGGGGTACCAGTGCCAGCATTTT.

This clonotype was seen only once. In this CDR3 the conserved last residue, phenylalanine or tryptophan, is missing, so a read error is likely. The chain is built from TRBV20-1 and TRBJ2-1; 10 nucleotides match TRBD2. Germline values: CDR1 DFQATT, CDR2 SNEGSKA (reference sequence). Trimming at V came to 0 bases and at J to 8 bases, leaving 7 bases not matched to a gene. This CDR3 spans 15 amino acids. The CDR3 region has the DNA TGCAGTGCTAGAGATCCCCTAGCGGGAGACGATGAGCAGTTCCTC. It is translated as CSARDPLAGDDEQFL.

This chain links TRBV5-1 with TRBJ2-5, with D possibly TRBD1 on 5 matching bases. V lost 2 bases to trimming and J lost 0 bases, with 11 bases between them. This CDR3 has 15 amino acids. Per the germline V gene, CDR1 is SGHRS and CDR2 is YFSETQ. CDR3 amino acids: CASSLDRPDQETQYF. CDR3 nucleotide sequence: TGCGCCAGCAGCTTAGACAGACCCGACCAAGAGACCCAGTACTTC.

This clonotype appeared once. The V call is TRBV11-3, the J call TRBJ2-1, with 13 positions matching TRBD2. The CDR3 is 16 residues long. Germline V gene sequence: CDR1 SGHNT, CDR2 YENEEA. V shed 4 bases and J 8 bases; nucleotides not matched to a gene: 8. DNA of the CDR3: TGTGCCAGCAGCTCCCTACTAGCGGGAGGGCCCTATGAGCAGTTCTTC. Encoded protein: CASSSLLAGGPYEQFF. The full variable domain, completed using reference TRBV11-3 and TRBJ2-1, is EAGVVQSPRYKIIEKKQPVAFWCNPISGHNTLYWYLQNLGQGPELLIRYENEEAVDDSQLPKDRFSAERLKGVDSTLKIQPAELGDSAVYLCASSSLLAGGPYEQFFGPGTRLTVL.

This clonotype has ten or more counts. The CDR3 here is CSAARTGGYTF. The CDR3 DNA reads as TGCAGTGCCGCAAGGACAGGGGGATACACCTTC. V usage is TRBV20-1 and J usage is TRBJ1-2; TRBD1 aligns across 10 bases. The CDR3 spans 11 residues. Germline-derived CDR1 and CDR2 are DFQATT and SNEGSKA (reference sequence). V shed 6 bases and J 11 bases; nucleotides not matched to a gene: 6.

In its sample, this clonotype was seen a few times. One base away lies a much larger clone, so this may be a sequencing read error. The genes are TRBV7-9 and TRBJ2-2, with D perhaps TRBD1 (6 bases). Germline lookup yields CDR1 SEHNR and CDR2 FQNEAQ (reference sequence). The CDR3 is 16 residues long. This CDR3 is CARSGTGTKNTGELFF. In nucleotides, the CDR3 is TGTGCCCGCAGCGGCACCGGGACAAAGAACACCGGGGAGCTGTTTTTT.

In this sample, this clonotype turned up a few times. A much larger clone lies a single base off, so this may be a read error. The V gene is TRBV5-5, the J gene TRBJ2-1; D is possibly TRBD2 (5 bases). This CDR3 comprises 14 residues. Germline CDR1 reads SGHKS; CDR2 reads YYEKEE (reference sequence). Here the CDR3 reads CAISFFGTYNEQFF. CDR3 DNA: TGTGCCATCAGCTTCTTCGGGACCTACAATGAGCAGTTCTTC.

This clonotype was observed at least ten times. V gene TRBV5-5 combines with J gene TRBJ2-5, with 13 bases matching TRBD2. CDR1 is SGHKS and CDR2 is YYEKEE in the germline V gene (reference sequence). CDR3 length equals 16 residues. Trimming at V came to 4 bases and at J to 5 bases, leaving 8 bases not matched to a gene. The DNA for the CDR3 is TGTGCCAGCAGCCGGACTAGCGGGAGTGGGAGGGAGACCCAGTACTTC. This codes for CASSRTSGSGRETQYF.

This clonotype appeared many times. V is TRBV5-4 and J is TRBJ2-3, with TRBD2 as a possible D gene (6 bases). CDR1 is SGHNT and CDR2 is YYREEE in the germline V gene (reference sequence). Trimming stripped 4 bases from V and 7 bases from J, with 16 bases between. CDR3 size: 14 residues. CDR3 loop: CASSRGGGSYTQYF. In nucleotides, the CDR3 is TGTGCCAGCAGCCGGGGTGGGGGGAGCTATACGCAGTATTTT.

This clonotype was recorded once. A read error may explain this, as a much larger clone is one base away. V and J are TRBV6-2 or TRBV6-3 and TRBJ2-3; TRBD2 matches 11 bases. Germline V CDR1 and CDR2: MNHEY, SVGEGT. This CDR3 has 14 amino acids. CDR3 region: CAAGLAESTYTQYF. The CDR3 DNA follows: TGTGCCGCGGGACTAGCGGAGTCCACATATACGCAGTATTTT.

In regard to this clonotype: At one end, the junction sequence differs from germline, possibly due to a read error. The CDR3 sequence is CVSSQDHFSGLTYGYTF. As DNA, the CDR3 is TGCGTCAGCAGCCAAGATCATTTTTCGGGGCTCACCTATGGCTACACCTTC. The V and J genes are TRBV4-1 and TRBJ1-2, with D possibly matching TRBD1 (5 bases). The V gene's germline CDR1 is MGHRA and CDR2 YSYEKL. The CDR3 sequence is 17 residues long.

Remarks on this clonotype: A much larger clonotype is one base distant, so this may be a read error. This chain uses TRBV11-2 with TRBJ1-5; no reliable D call. CDR3 length: 13 residues. The V gene lost 4 bases and the J gene lost 4 bases, with 8 bases spanning the gap. Germline values: CDR1 SGHAT, CDR2 FQNNGV. The CDR3 DNA reads TGTGCCAGCAGCTCCGGCGCGAATCAGCCCCAGCATTTT. Protein: CASSSGANQPQHF.

Points on this clonotype: A junction boundary mismatches the germline segment, possibly from a read error. The chain links TRBV28 to TRBJ2-5; no clear D. Germline CDR1 MDHEN, CDR2 SYDVKM. The CDR3 contains 11 residues. The CDR3 sequence: CASSRWSEHHF. CDR3 coding DNA: TGTGCCAGCAGTCGGTGGAGCGAACATCACTTC.

Points on this clonotype: The junction departs from the called germline gene at one end, perhaps through a read error. The chain recombines TRBV11-2 with TRBJ2-2; D gene uncertain. CDR3 length: 13 residues. Germline values: CDR1 SGHAT, CDR2 FQNNGV. The CDR3 loop is CASIIDRTGELFF. The DNA of the CDR3 is TGTGCAAGCATAATAGACCGTACCGGGGAGCTGTTTTTT. Looking up the rest from reference TRBV11-2 and TRBJ2-2 gives the full variable domain: EAGVAQSPRYKIIEKRQSVAFWCNPISGHATLYWYQQILGQGPKLLIQFQNNGVVDDSQLPKDRFSAERLKGVDSTLKIQPAKLEDSAVYLCASIIDRTGELFFGEGSRLTVL.

This clonotype was counted ten times or more. The chain combines TRBV11-1 with TRBJ2-1; 9 positions agree with TRBD2. The CDR3 has 14 amino acids. Germline trimming cut 8 bases from V and 6 bases from J; bases unmatched to any gene: 8. CDR1 SGHAT and CDR2 FQDESV come from the germline V gene (reference sequence). CDR3 DNA sequence: TGTGCCAGCTTGGCTAGCGGGGTCTTCAATGAGCAGTTCTTC. Its translation: CASLASGVFNEQFF.